The entry below gives a single TCR beta chain sequence along with its context. Antigen: not known. This sample was taken from a study of cytomegalovirus exposure and HLA in healthy donors. V was pared by 6 bases and J by 3 bases, with 14 bases between. Germline loops: CDR1 MNHEY, CDR2 SVGAGI. The CDR3 runs to 14 residues. PCR amplification relied on 60 Vbeta primers (plus 13 Jbeta primers). Some clones are missing from TCRdb's copy, which holds only in-frame ones; the method was immunoSEQ multiplex PCR. This repertoire shows over 120,000 clones, roughly 80% found once; its top ten account for roughly 2.9%. Broader study findings: A later analysis associated some 18,000 TCR beta sequences with HLA alleles at a 0.05 false discovery rate.

This TCR came from a woman aged 30 to 39 in good health and CMV-seronegative. The chain has TRBV6-5 and TRBJ1-1; D is undetermined. The sequencing sample was made of PBMCs. The CDR3 bases are TGTGCCAGCAGCAGAGACGCGGCCGACACTGAAGCTTTCTTT. This encodes CASSRDAADTEAFF.